Below, 23 T cell receptor beta chains from the same sample are listed, as sequenced in a study of a mutant IDH1 vaccine in newly diagnosed glioma. Time point of the sample: baseline, week 1 (first vaccination visit). Treatment indicated: pre-vaccination baseline after standard-of-care therapy. Only in-frame clones appear in the TCRdb table, and some are missing; sequencing was by immunoSEQ multiplex PCR. The sample includes roughly 71,000 clones, about 86% of them seen just once. The sequencing here drew on PBMCs, taken from a glioma patient treated with radiotherapy, temozolomide or both. Receptors were obtained from a man under 40 with glioma.

Only one count was recorded for this clone. This chain uses TRBV18 with TRBJ2-1; D is possibly TRBD1 (6 bases). The V gene lost 5 bases and the J gene lost 12 bases, with 26 bases spanning the gap. The CDR3 runs to 16 residues. Looked up from germline, CDR1 is KGHSH and CDR2 is LQKENI. Written as DNA, the CDR3 is TGTGCCAGCTCAGTCGACAGGTCCCTTAGGGTTGGATGGCAGTTCTTC. It is translated as CASSVDRSLRVGWQFF.

The V and J genes are TRBV19 and TRBJ1-3; D is unresolved. CDR1 LNHDA and CDR2 SQIVND come from the germline V gene (reference sequence). V gave up 6 bases and J gave up 4 bases, with 10 bases separating them. The CDR3 totals 13 residues. The CDR3 is CASSRMVGNTIYF. The DNA of the CDR3 is TGTGCCAGTAGCAGGATGGTCGGAAACACCATATATTTT.

CDR3 bases: TGCGCCAGCAGCAGTGGATCCACAGGGGGCTCTGGAAACACCATATATTTT. It encodes CASSSGSTGGSGNTIYF. The chain employs TRBV5-1 and TRBJ1-3; the match to TRBD1 covers 8 bases. The length of the CDR3 is 17 residues. V lost 4 bases, J lost 0 bases, and 9 bases stayed unmatched. Per germline, CDR1 SGHRS and CDR2 YFSETQ.

The chain joins TRBV2 to TRBJ1-1; a possible D gene is TRBD1 (5 bases). Trimming shortened V by 7 bases and J by 5 bases, and 14 bases separated the two germline ends. Per the germline V gene, CDR1 is SNHLY and CDR2 is FYNNEI. The CDR3 contains 13 residues. DNA for the CDR3: TGTGCCAGCATGCGGGGGTGGAGGACTGAAGCTTTCTTT. This gives the protein CASMRGWRTEAFF.

V usage is TRBV5-4 and J usage is TRBJ2-7; 8 nucleotides match TRBD1. Germline V gives CDR1 SGHNT, CDR2 YYREEE (reference sequence). CDR3 length equals 16 residues. The V segment lost 0 bases and the J segment 6 bases; nucleotides outside the gene matches: 11. For the CDR3, the DNA is TGTGCCAGCAGCTTGGGATCGGGACAGGTCACCACCGAGCAGTACTTC. It yields the protein CASSLGSGQVTTEQYF.

This rearrangement joins TRBV2 to TRBJ1-2, with D possibly matching TRBD1 (5 bases). CDR1 is SNHLY and CDR2 is FYNNEI in the germline V gene. Trimming took off 5 bases at V and 4 bases at J, with 14 bases between the two ends. This CDR3 is built from 14 residues. The CDR3 sequence is CASSREGSGYGYTF. For the CDR3, the DNA is TGTGCCAGCAGTCGGGAGGGGTCTGGCTATGGCTACACCTTC.

The rearrangement links TRBV2 to TRBJ2-7; D might be TRBD1 or TRBD2, each matching 5 bases. The CDR3 spans 15 residues. Germline V gene lookup returns CDR1 SNHLY and CDR2 FYNNEI. Trimming shortened V by 6 bases and J by 0 bases, and 15 bases separated the two germline ends. The CDR3 DNA follows: TGTGCCAGCAGGTACGGGACGGAGAGCTCCTACGAGCAGTACTTC. Its protein is CASRYGTESSYEQYF.

This chain links TRBV19 with TRBJ1-2; possible D gene TRBD1, 6 bases. CDR1 is LNHDA, CDR2 SQIVND, per germline (reference sequence). V was clipped by 6 bases and J by 0 bases, with 14 bases between them. The CDR3 is 15 amino acids. CDR3 DNA sequence: TGTGCCAGTAGGACCGGGGGCAGTTCTAACTATGGCTACACCTTC. It yields the protein CASRTGGSSNYGYTF.

V usage is TRBV6-5 and J usage is TRBJ1-1; 10 positions match TRBD1. The CDR3 runs to 14 residues. The V gene's germline CDR1 is MNHEY and CDR2 SVGAGI. Unmatched junction bases numbered 3, after V lost 5 bases and J lost 3 bases. The CDR3 region is CASSRQGADTEAFF. The DNA for the CDR3 is TGTGCCAGCAGTCGACAGGGGGCTGACACTGAAGCTTTCTTT.

The chain uses TRBV5-1 and TRBJ1-1; perhaps TRBD1 as D (5 bases). CDR3 length: 15 residues. CDR1 is SGHRS, CDR2 YFSETQ, per germline. The V end was cut by 0 bases, the J end by 2 bases, with 11 bases between. CDR3 in amino acids: CASSLEGLENTEAFF. The CDR3 bases are TGCGCCAGCAGCTTGGAGGGACTGGAAAACACTGAAGCTTTCTTT.

This clone was found once. The chain is built from TRBV2 and TRBJ2-5; 7 nucleotides align to TRBD2. The CDR3 has 13 amino acids. Germline CDR1 reads SNHLY; CDR2 reads FYNNEI. Trimming at V came to 4 bases and at J to 5 bases, leaving 4 bases not matched to a gene. The CDR3 sequence is CASSVRGDETQYF. The CDR3, as DNA: TGTGCCAGCAGTGTTCGGGGGGATGAGACCCAGTACTTC.

This clone is a singleton in its sample. V gene TRBV5-1 combines with J gene TRBJ2-1; 9 bases map to TRBD1. V lost 6 bases, J lost 5 bases, and 21 bases stayed unmatched. The CDR3 has 19 residues. CDR1 SGHRS and CDR2 YFSETQ come from the germline V gene. This CDR3 is CASTNKYYSGTGWDNEQFF. The CDR3 nucleotides are TGCGCCAGCACCAACAAGTATTACTCAGGGACAGGGTGGGACAATGAGCAGTTCTTC.

This sequence joins TRBV7-8 and TRBJ2-7, with TRBD1 as a possible D gene (6 bases). Trimming took 5 bases from V and 0 from J, leaving 14 bases between them. The CDR3 covers 15 residues. CDR1 is SGHVS, CDR2 FQNEAQ, per germline. The chain's CDR3 is CASSPRGTYSYEQYF. The DNA for the CDR3 is TGTGCCAGCAGCCCCAGGGGAACGTACTCCTACGAGCAGTACTTC.

The CDR3 nucleotides read TGTGCCACCAGCAGAGATAGAACAGGGGGTTTGGGGGAGACCCAGTACTTC. Its protein is CATSRDRTGGLGETQYF. The chain carries TRBV15 and TRBJ2-5; the match to TRBD1 covers 8 bases. J lost 5 bases, V lost 0 bases, and 11 bases had no gene match. The CDR3 has 17 amino acids. In germline, CDR1 is LNHNV, CDR2 YYDKDF (reference sequence). The complete variable domain, with remaining parts taken from reference TRBV15 and TRBJ2-5, reads DAMVIQNPRYQVTQFGKPVTLSCSQTLNHNVMYWYQQKSSQAPKLLFHYYDKDFNNEADTPDNFQSRRPNTSFCFLDIRSPGLGDTAMYLCATSRDRTGGLGETQYFGPGTRLLVL.

This clone is a singleton in its sample. The V gene is TRBV19, the J gene TRBJ1-3; 10 bases agree with TRBD1. Germline CDR1 reads LNHDA; CDR2 reads SQIVND (reference sequence). CDR3 size: 18 residues. Trimming took 4 bases from V and 0 from J; bases not matched to a gene: 9. Written as DNA, the CDR3 is TGTGCCAGTAGTACCCGGGACAGGGGTTCCTTCTCTGGAAACACCATATATTTT. Translating it yields CASSTRDRGSFSGNTIYF.

The CDR3, as DNA: TGTGCCAGCGGAGAAGGTTCTAATGGCTACACCTTC. Translation gives CASGEGSNGYTF. The V call is TRBV6-5, the J call TRBJ1-2; D remains ambiguous. V was pared by 8 bases and J by 6 bases, with 13 bases between. CDR3 size: 12 residues. Per the germline V gene, CDR1 is MNHEY and CDR2 is SVGAGI.

The V and J genes are TRBV6-5 and TRBJ2-3; D gene unclear. V was shortened by 6 bases and J by 0 bases, with 7 bases between the two germline ends. The CDR3 totals 13 residues. Germline loops: CDR1 MNHEY, CDR2 SVGAGI. CDR3 sequence: CASRDRSTDTQYF. The CDR3 DNA sequence: TGTGCCAGCAGGGATCGTAGCACAGATACGCAGTATTTT.

V is TRBV23-1 and J is TRBJ2-3, with D possibly TRBD1 on 6 matching bases. TRBV23-1 is reported as an ORF; its role is uncertain. V shed 5 bases and J shed 2 bases, with 23 bases lying between them. This CDR3 has 18 amino acids. The CDR3 here is CASSTGVSGAVHTDTQYF. DNA of the CDR3: TGCGCCAGCAGTACCGGGGTCTCAGGGGCCGTACACACAGATACGCAGTATTTT.

This chain connects TRBV9 to TRBJ1-6, with D possibly TRBD1 on 5 matching bases. Germline CDR1 reads SGDLS; CDR2 reads YYNGEE. Trimming shortened V by 3 bases and J by 2 bases, and 15 bases separated the two germline ends. This CDR3 comprises 17 residues. The CDR3 protein is CASSAGNLGAYNSPLHF. The DNA of the CDR3 is TGTGCCAGCAGCGCCGGTAATTTAGGGGCCTATAATTCACCCCTCCACTTT.

V gene TRBV2 combines with J gene TRBJ1-3, with TRBD1 as a possible D gene (6 bases). The CDR3 length is 14 residues. Trimming stripped 7 bases from V and 4 bases from J, with 14 bases between. Germline lookup yields CDR1 SNHLY and CDR2 FYNNEI. The CDR3 sequence: CASKQQGPGNTIYF. In DNA, the CDR3 is TGTGCCAGCAAACAACAGGGACCGGGAAACACCATATATTTT. The full variable domain, rest sourced from reference TRBV2 and TRBJ1-3, is EPEVTQTPSHQVTQMGQEVILRCVPISNHLYFYWYRQILGQKVEFLVSFYNNEISEKSEIFDDQFSVERPDGSNFTLKIRSTKLEDSAMYFCASKQQGPGNTIYFGEGSWLTVV.

This clone is a singleton in its sample. The chain links TRBV25-1 to TRBJ2-7, with TRBD1 matching over 8 bases. Trimming removed 10 bases from V and 3 bases from J; junction bases left unmatched: 5. Germline assignment: CDR1 MGHDK and CDR2 SYGVNS. This CDR3 comprises 12 residues. The chain's CDR3 is CAIGQGVYEQYF. The CDR3 DNA reads TGTGCCATAGGACAGGGCGTCTACGAGCAGTACTTC.

The rearrangement links TRBV15 to TRBJ2-2, with unresolved D. CDR1 and CDR2 from the germline V gene are LNHNV and YYDKDF (reference sequence). This CDR3 has 14 amino acids. V gave up 0 bases and J gave up 5 bases, with 7 bases separating them. CDR3 protein: CATSRDYGTGELFF. The CDR3 bases are TGTGCCACCAGCAGAGATTATGGGACCGGGGAGCTGTTTTTT.

Worth noting for this clone: Other DNA sequences in the sample encode the same CDR3. J is TRBJ1-4 and V is TRBV7-9; 9 bases line up with TRBD1. The CDR3 totals 14 residues. With 4 bases clipped from V and 8 bases from J, the junction kept 5 bases outside the gene matches. Germline V lookup: CDR1 SEHNR, CDR2 FQNEAQ (reference sequence). CDR3 bases: TGTGCCAGCAGCTCGACAGGGGGAAGCGAAAAACTGTTTTTT. This codes for CASSSTGGSEKLFF. Full variable domain (outside the CDR3, taken from reference TRBV7-9 and TRBJ1-4): DTGVSQNPRHKITKRGQNVTFRCDPISEHNRLYWYRQTLGQGPEFLTYFQNEAQLEKSRLLSDRFSAERPKGSFSTLEIQRTEQGDSAMYLCASSSTGGSEKLFFGSGTQLSVL.